The clone carrying this TCR beta chain has just a few counts. These data belong to a study of identifying expanded T cells in peripheral blood. Sequencing was performed with immunoSEQ multiplex PCR; in TCRdb, only in-frame clones are kept and a portion is missing. There are 100,000 to 150,000 clones in the sample; 84% occur only once, and roughly 3.3% lies in the top ten. The sample comprised blood. The receptor comes from a person between 18 and 75 years old in good health.

CDR3 amino acids: CASSLTDNQPQHF. CDR3 DNA: TGTGCCAGCAGCCTGACAGATAATCAGCCCCAGCATTTT. V usage is TRBV6-1 and J usage is TRBJ1-5; tentative D call: TRBD1 (5 bases). The germline V gene has CDR1 MNHNS and CDR2 SASEGT. V was trimmed by 6 bases and J by 4 bases, leaving 10 bases between them. This CDR3 spans 13 amino acids.